A single sample is the source of the 18 T cell receptor beta chains below, sequenced in a study of vaccination and CD4 T cells after COVID-19. Antigen specificity for these receptors is unknown. Treatment: roughly 10-day PBMC culture with coronavirus spike peptide pools or control peptides (ViraFEST assay). At the Johns Hopkins FTIC core, DNA taken from cultured CD4+ T cells was sequenced by way of the Oncomine TCR Beta short-read assay. TCRdb used MiXCR to reprocess the PCR reads, holding one entry per CDR3 protein. The table has roughly 19,000 distinct CDR3 sequences, 50% to 65% seen once; the top ten hold 6.5% to 8%. This material consisted of CD4+ T cells from blood, cultured in vitro, taken before SARS-CoV-2 vaccination. The receptor source for this set is a human donor who had recovered from COVID-19.

The chain carries TRBV6-1 and TRBJ1-2, with a possible D match to TRBD1 (5 bases). The CDR3 runs 13 residues. Trimming left V 6 bases short and J 4 bases short, with 12 bases between. The V gene's germline CDR1 is MNHNS and CDR2 SASEGT. Here the CDR3 reads CASRTQGPYGYTF. In DNA, the CDR3 is TGTGCCAGCAGAACTCAGGGCCCCTATGGCTACACCTTC.

A word on this clonotype: Its ends do not fully match the called genes, so a read error is possible. The V call is TRBV7-2, the J call TRBJ2-1; TRBD2 is a possible D gene (5 bases). The CDR3 runs 13 residues. Germline loops: CDR1 SGHTA, CDR2 FQGNSA. CDR3 region: CASSLAHLREQFF. DNA for the CDR3: TGTGCCAGCAGCCTAGCCCACCTCCGAGAGCAGTTCTTC.

V usage is TRBV6-1 and J usage is TRBJ2-5, with D perhaps matching TRBD1 or TRBD2 (6 bases each). The ends were cut back, 7 bases at V and 5 bases at J, with 20 bases in the middle. CDR1 is MNHNS, CDR2 SASEGT, per germline. The CDR3 sequence is 15 residues long. The CDR3 protein is CASNTGRGAGETQYF. The CDR3 DNA reads TGTGCCAGCAACACCGGAAGGGGGGCGGGCGAGACCCAGTACTTC.

V gene TRBV11-3 combines with J gene TRBJ2-1, with 9 bases identical to TRBD2. CDR3 length: 15 residues. Looked up from germline, CDR1 is SGHNT and CDR2 is YENEEA. V gave up 5 bases and J gave up 6 bases; unmatched junction bases: 8. The CDR3, as DNA: TGTGCCAGCAGCGCCTTTAGCGGGAGTCCCAATGAGCAGTTCTTC. It codes for CASSAFSGSPNEQFF.

V gene TRBV18 combines with J gene TRBJ2-3; D not certain. The germline V gene encodes CDR1 KGHSH and CDR2 LQKENI. This CDR3 is 14 amino acids long. The V end lost 4 bases, the J end lost 0 bases, and 8 bases lay between the germline ends. The DNA of the CDR3 is TGTGCCAGCTCACGTTCCGGGAGCACAGATACGCAGTATTTT. It yields the protein CASSRSGSTDTQYF.

The rearrangement links TRBV5-1 to TRBJ1-5, with 7 positions matching TRBD1. Germline V gene sequence: CDR1 SGHRS, CDR2 YFSETQ. The CDR3 is 15 residues long. The ends lost 2 bases at V and 2 bases at J; junction bases unmatched: 4. The CDR3 region has the DNA TGCGCCAGCAGCTTTGACGGACAGGGCAATCAGCCCCAGCATTTT. Protein: CASSFDGQGNQPQHF.

This clonotype came up a few times. The chain employs TRBV7-9 and TRBJ2-7; D might be TRBD2 (5 bases). The CDR3 loop spans 13 amino acids. Per germline, CDR1 SEHNR and CDR2 FQNEAQ (reference sequence). V lost 5 bases, J lost 2 bases, and 10 bases lay in between. CDR3 sequence (DNA): TGTGCCAGCAGCCCCAGCGGCACCTACGAGCAGTACTTC. Translated, it gives CASSPSGTYEQYF. Full variable domain (remainder filled in from reference TRBV7-9 and TRBJ2-7): DTGVSQNPRHKITKRGQNVTFRCDPISEHNRLYWYRQTLGQGPEFLTYFQNEAQLEKSRLLSDRFSAERPKGSFSTLEIQRTEQGDSAMYLCASSPSGTYEQYFGPGTRLTVT.

The CDR3 is CASSLRERREGTGELFF. The CDR3 nucleotides read TGTGCCAGCAGCTTAAGGGAGAGGCGGGAGGGCACCGGGGAGCTGTTTTTT. The rearrangement uses TRBV7-6 and TRBJ2-2, with 9 bases identical to TRBD2. Trimming at V came to 2 bases and at J to 4 bases, leaving 8 bases not matched to a gene. This CDR3 is 17 amino acids long. Germline assignment: CDR1 SGHVS and CDR2 FNYEAQ.

V is TRBV2 and J is TRBJ2-7, with D tentatively TRBD2 (6 bases). Germline CDR1 reads SNHLY; CDR2 reads FYNNEI. This CDR3 spans 14 amino acids. V dropped 7 bases and J dropped 4 bases, with 17 bases sitting between them. CDR3 residues: CASKQSGLVYEQYF. In nucleotides, the CDR3 is TGTGCCAGCAAACAAAGCGGGCTGGTTTACGAGCAGTACTTC.

This clonotype has more than one count but fewer than ten. This chain uses TRBV6-1 with TRBJ2-3; TRBD1 agrees at 9 bases. CDR1 is MNHNS and CDR2 is SASEGT in the germline V gene. Trimming cost V 8 bases and J 6 bases; bases outside gene matches: 3. This CDR3 has 12 residues. The CDR3 is CASGTGTDTQYF. The CDR3 region has the DNA TGTGCCAGCGGGACAGGGACGGATACGCAGTATTTT.

The V and J genes are TRBV10-3 and TRBJ1-1, with TRBD1 identical over 12 bases. V was clipped by 5 bases and J by 0 bases; unmatched bases: 7. From germline, CDR1 is ENHRY and CDR2 SYGVKD. The CDR3 extends over 17 amino acids. Here the CDR3 DNA reads TGTGCCATCAGTTCCGGGACAGGGGGCTTGATGAACACTGAAGCTTTCTTT. Amino acid sequence: CAISSGTGGLMNTEAFF.

V is TRBV30 and J is TRBJ1-1, with 10 positions matching TRBD1. The CDR3 contains 13 residues. Germline CDR1 is GTSNPN and CDR2 is SVGIG (reference sequence). Trimming removed 3 bases from V and 6 bases from J; junction bases left unmatched: 4. For the CDR3, the DNA is TGTGCCTGGAGCGCCGGGACAGGGGCTGAAGCTTTCTTT. Translated, it gives CAWSAGTGAEAFF.

The genes are TRBV20-1 and TRBJ2-1; the match to TRBD2 covers 11 bases. V gave up 5 bases and J gave up 6 bases; unmatched junction bases: 9. Germline values: CDR1 DFQATT, CDR2 SNEGSKA (reference sequence). This CDR3 has 15 residues. CDR3 in DNA: TGCAGTGCTCGGACCGGGACTAGCGGCCCCAATGAGCAGTTCTTC. This gives the protein CSARTGTSGPNEQFF.

The rearrangement links TRBV7-2 to TRBJ2-7, with D tentatively TRBD1 or TRBD2 (5 bases each). CDR1 SGHTA and CDR2 FQGNSA come from the germline V gene. This CDR3 contains 14 residues. V lost 4 bases to trimming and J lost 2 bases, with 12 bases between them. This chain's CDR3 is CASSSGTRPYEQYF. As DNA, the CDR3 is TGTGCCAGCAGCTCGGGGACCCGTCCCTACGAGCAGTACTTC.

This clonotype has only a few counts. This chain connects TRBV6-2 or TRBV6-3 to TRBJ2-3, with D tentatively TRBD2 (6 bases). The germline V gene has CDR1 MNHEY and CDR2 SVGEGT. With 6 bases removed from V and 7 bases from J, the gap between germline ends came to 38 bases. The CDR3 sequence is 21 residues long. The CDR3 region has the DNA TGTGCCAGCAGCCGCTTATGGGAGGCATGGGAGGTGTTGACTAATGTGAATACGCAGTATTTT. Protein product: CASSRLWEAWEVLTNVNTQYF.

The chain is built from TRBV5-1 and TRBJ1-2, with 7 bases aligning to TRBD1. V lost 4 bases, J lost 4 bases, and 7 bases stayed unmatched. Germline CDR1 SGHRS, CDR2 YFSETQ. The CDR3 consists of 14 residues. The CDR3 sequence: CASSPEGAAYGYTF. The CDR3 nucleotides are TGCGCCAGCAGCCCCGAGGGGGCGGCCTATGGCTACACCTTC.

Turning to this clonotype: Germline is not matched at one junction end, which may reflect a read error. This chain joins TRBV10-3 and TRBJ1-6; TRBD1 matches at 7 bases. CDR1 and CDR2 (germline): ENHRY, SYGVKD. The CDR3 consists of 15 residues. This chain's CDR3 is CAIRETGLGNSPLYF. CDR3 nucleotides: TGTGCCATCAGGGAGACAGGGCTTGGTAATTCACCCCTCTACTTT.

This clonotype was recorded a few times. V usage is TRBV20-1 and J usage is TRBJ1-1; D is possibly TRBD1 (6 bases). Looked up from germline, CDR1 is DFQATT and CDR2 is SNEGSKA (reference sequence). The length of the CDR3 is 13 residues. CDR3 DNA sequence: TGCAGGATGGGGGAGGGGGTAAGGACTGAAGCTTTCTTT. Its protein is CRMGEGVRTEAFF.